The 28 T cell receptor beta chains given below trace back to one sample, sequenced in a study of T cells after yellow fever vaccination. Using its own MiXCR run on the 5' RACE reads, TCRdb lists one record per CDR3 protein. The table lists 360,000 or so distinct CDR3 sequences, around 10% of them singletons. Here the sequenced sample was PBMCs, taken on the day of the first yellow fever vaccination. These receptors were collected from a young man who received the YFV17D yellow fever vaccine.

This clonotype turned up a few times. CDR3 DNA sequence: TGTGCCAGCAGTTTAGGGCGACAGCCAAGGGATAATTCACCCCTCCACTTT. It specifies CASSLGRQPRDNSPLHF. This sequence joins TRBV27 and TRBJ1-6; perhaps TRBD1 as D (5 bases). The CDR3 is 17 residues long. Germline CDR1 is MNHEY and CDR2 is SMNVEV (reference sequence). Between the trimmed V and J ends, which lost 2 bases and 5 bases, there was a span of 16 bases.

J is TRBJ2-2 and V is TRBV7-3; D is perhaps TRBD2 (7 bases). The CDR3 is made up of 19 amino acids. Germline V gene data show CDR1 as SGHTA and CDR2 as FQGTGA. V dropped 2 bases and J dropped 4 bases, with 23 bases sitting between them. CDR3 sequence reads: CASSLGPLTPGGFTGELFF. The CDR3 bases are TGTGCCAGCAGCTTAGGGCCCCTAACGCCGGGGGGCTTCACCGGGGAGCTGTTTTTT.

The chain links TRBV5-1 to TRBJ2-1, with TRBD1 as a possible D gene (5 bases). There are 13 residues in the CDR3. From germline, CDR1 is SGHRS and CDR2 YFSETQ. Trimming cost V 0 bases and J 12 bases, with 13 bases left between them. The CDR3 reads CASSLETAWGQFF. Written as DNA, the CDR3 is TGCGCCAGCAGCTTGGAGACAGCCTGGGGGCAGTTCTTC.

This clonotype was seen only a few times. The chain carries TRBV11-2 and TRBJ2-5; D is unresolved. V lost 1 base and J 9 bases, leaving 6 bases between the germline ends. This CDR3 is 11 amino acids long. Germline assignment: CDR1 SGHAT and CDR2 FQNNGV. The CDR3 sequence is CASSLVGAQYF. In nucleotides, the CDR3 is TGTGCCAGCAGCTTAGTTGGGGCCCAGTACTTC.

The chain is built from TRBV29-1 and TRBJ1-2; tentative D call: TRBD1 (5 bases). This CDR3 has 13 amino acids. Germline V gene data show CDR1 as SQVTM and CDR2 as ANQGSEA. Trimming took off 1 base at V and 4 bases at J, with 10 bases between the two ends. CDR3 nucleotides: TGCAGCGTTGAAGGAGGGGCGGTCTATGGCTACACCTTC. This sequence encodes CSVEGGAVYGYTF.

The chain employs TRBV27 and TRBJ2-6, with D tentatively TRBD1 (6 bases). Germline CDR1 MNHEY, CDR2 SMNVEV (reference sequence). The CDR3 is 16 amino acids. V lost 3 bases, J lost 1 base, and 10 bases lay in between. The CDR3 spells CASSFLQGSGANVLTF. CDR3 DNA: TGTGCCAGCAGTTTTCTACAGGGTTCTGGGGCCAACGTCCTGACTTTC.

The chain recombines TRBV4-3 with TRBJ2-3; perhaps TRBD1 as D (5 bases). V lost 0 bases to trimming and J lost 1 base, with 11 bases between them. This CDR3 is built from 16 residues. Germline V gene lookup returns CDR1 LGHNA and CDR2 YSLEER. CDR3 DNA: TGCGCCAGCAGCCAAGATATAGGGGTTCGCACAGATACGCAGTATTTT. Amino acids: CASSQDIGVRTDTQYF.

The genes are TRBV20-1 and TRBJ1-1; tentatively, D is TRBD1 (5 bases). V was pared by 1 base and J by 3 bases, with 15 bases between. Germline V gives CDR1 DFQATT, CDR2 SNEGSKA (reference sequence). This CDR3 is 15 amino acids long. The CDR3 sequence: CSARGGRGRDTEAFF. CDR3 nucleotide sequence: TGCAGTGCTAGAGGGGGACGGGGTAGGGACACTGAAGCTTTCTTT.

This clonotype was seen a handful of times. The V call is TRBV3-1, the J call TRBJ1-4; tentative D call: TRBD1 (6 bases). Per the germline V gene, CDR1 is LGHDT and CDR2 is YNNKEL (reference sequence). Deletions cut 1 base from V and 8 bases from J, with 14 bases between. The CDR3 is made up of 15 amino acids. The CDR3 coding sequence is TGTGCCAGCAGCCAAGTGGACAGTGGAAAGGAAAAACTGTTTTTT. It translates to CASSQVDSGKEKLFF. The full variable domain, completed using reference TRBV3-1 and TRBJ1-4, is DTAVSQTPKYLVTQMGNDKSIKCEQNLGHDTMYWYKQDSKKFLKIMFSYNNKELIINETVPNRFSPKSPDKAHLNLHINSLELGDSAVYFCASSQVDSGKEKLFFGSGTQLSVL.

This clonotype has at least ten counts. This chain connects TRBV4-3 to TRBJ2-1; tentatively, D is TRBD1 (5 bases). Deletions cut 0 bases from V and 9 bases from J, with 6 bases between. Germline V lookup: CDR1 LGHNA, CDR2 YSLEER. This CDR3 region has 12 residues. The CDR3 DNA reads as TGCGCCAGCAGCCAAGAGGGGCGTGAGCAGTTCTTC. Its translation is CASSQEGREQFF.

CDR3 residues: CASSFGQAYGYTF. CDR3 DNA: TGTGCCAGCAGCTTCGGACAGGCTTATGGCTACACCTTC. The rearrangement links TRBV5-5 to TRBJ1-2; TRBD1 aligns across 7 bases. This CDR3 contains 13 residues. Germline V gives CDR1 SGHKS, CDR2 YYEKEE (reference sequence). Trimming removed 2 bases from V and 5 bases from J; junction bases left unmatched: 3.

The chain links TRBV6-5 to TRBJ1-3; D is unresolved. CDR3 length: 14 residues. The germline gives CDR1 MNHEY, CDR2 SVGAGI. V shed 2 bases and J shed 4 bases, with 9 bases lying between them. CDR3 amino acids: CASSYDPWGNTIYF. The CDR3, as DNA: TGTGCCAGCAGTTACGACCCCTGGGGAAACACCATATATTTT.

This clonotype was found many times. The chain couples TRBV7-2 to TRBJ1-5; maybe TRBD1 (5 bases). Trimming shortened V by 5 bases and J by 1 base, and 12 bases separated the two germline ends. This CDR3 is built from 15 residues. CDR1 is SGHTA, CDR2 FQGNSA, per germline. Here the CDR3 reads CASSPGGASNQPQHF. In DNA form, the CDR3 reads TGTGCCAGCAGCCCCGGCGGGGCCAGCAATCAGCCCCAGCATTTT.

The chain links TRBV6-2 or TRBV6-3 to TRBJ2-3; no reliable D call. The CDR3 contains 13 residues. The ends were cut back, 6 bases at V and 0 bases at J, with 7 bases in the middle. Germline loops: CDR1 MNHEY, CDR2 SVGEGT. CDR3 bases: TGTGCCAGCAGGATGGCGAGCACAGATACGCAGTATTTT. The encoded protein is CASRMASTDTQYF.

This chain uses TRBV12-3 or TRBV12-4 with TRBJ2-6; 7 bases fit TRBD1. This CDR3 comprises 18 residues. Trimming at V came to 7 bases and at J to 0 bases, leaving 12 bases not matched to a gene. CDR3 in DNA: TGTGCCAGCAAACCGCCGGGACAGACATCCTCTGGGGCCAACGTCCTGACTTTC. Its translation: CASKPPGQTSSGANVLTF.

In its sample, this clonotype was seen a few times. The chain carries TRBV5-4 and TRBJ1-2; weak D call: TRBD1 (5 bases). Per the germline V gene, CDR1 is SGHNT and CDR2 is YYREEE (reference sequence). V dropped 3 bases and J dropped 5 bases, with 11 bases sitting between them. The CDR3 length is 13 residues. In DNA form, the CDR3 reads TGTGCCAGCAGCTGGGACGCGGGGTATGGCTACACCTTC. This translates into CASSWDAGYGYTF.

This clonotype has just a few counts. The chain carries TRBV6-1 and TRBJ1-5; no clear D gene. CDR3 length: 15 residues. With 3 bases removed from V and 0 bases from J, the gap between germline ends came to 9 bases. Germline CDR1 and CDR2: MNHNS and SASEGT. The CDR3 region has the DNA TGTGCCAGCAGTGACCCTGACGGTAGCAATCAGCCCCAGCATTTT. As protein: CASSDPDGSNQPQHF.

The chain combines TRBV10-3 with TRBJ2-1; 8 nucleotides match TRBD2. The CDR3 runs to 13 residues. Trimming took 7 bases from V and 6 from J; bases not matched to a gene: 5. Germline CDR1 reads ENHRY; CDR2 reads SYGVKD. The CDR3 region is CAIKGLGANEQFF. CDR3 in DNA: TGTGCCATCAAGGGACTAGGGGCCAATGAGCAGTTCTTC.

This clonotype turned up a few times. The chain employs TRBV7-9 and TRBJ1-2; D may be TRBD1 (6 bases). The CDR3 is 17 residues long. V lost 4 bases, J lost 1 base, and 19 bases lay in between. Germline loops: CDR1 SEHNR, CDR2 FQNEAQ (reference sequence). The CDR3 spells CASSSGLETGLNYGYTF. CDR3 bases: TGTGCCAGCAGCTCGGGCCTTGAGACAGGACTTAACTATGGCTACACCTTC.

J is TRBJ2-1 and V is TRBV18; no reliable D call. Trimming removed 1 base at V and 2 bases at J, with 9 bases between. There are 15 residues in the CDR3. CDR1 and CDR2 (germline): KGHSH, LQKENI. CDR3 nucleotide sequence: TGTGCCAGCTCACCACAGCTGCAGACCTACAATGAGCAGTTCTTC. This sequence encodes CASSPQLQTYNEQFF.

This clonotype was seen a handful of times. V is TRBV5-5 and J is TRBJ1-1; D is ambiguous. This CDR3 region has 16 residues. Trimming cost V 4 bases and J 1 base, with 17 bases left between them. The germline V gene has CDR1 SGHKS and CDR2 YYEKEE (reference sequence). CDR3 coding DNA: TGTGCCAGCAGCCCCTTGTGGAGTAAACCGAACACTGAAGCTTTCTTT. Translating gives CASSPLWSKPNTEAFF.

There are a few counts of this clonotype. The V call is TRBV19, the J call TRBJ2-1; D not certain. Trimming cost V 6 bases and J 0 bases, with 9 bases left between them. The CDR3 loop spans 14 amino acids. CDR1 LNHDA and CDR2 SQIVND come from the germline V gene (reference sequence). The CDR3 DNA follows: TGTGCCAGTAGAAGCGTGAACTCCTACAATGAGCAGTTCTTC. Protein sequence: CASRSVNSYNEQFF.

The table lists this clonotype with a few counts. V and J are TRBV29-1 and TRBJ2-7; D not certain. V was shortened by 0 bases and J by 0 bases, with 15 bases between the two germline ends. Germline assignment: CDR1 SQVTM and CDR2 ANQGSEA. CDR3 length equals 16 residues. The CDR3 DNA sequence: TGCAGCGTTGAAGATAGGGCAGGTGCCAACTCCTACGAGCAGTACTTC. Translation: CSVEDRAGANSYEQYF.

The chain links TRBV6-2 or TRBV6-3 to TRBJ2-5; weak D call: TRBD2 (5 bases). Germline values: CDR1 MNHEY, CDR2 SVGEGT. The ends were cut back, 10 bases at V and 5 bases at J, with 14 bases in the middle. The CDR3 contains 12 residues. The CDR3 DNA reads TGTGCCACAGCACCCGGGGAGGAGACCCAGTACTTC. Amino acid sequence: CATAPGEETQYF.

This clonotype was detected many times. CDR3 sequence (DNA): TGTGCCAGCAGCTACGGGGCGGGCAGGCCGAACACTGAAGCTTTCTTT. Amino acid sequence: CASSYGAGRPNTEAFF. The rearrangement joins TRBV7-6 to TRBJ1-1; D might be TRBD1 (5 bases). CDR1 SGHVS and CDR2 FNYEAQ come from the germline V gene. This CDR3 is 16 amino acids long. With 4 bases removed from V and 1 base from J, the gap between germline ends came to 16 bases.

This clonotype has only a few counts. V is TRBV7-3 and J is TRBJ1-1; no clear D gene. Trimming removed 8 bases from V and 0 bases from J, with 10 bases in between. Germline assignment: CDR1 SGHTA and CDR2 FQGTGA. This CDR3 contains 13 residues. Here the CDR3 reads CASQAVMNTEAFF. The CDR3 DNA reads TGTGCCAGCCAAGCCGTTATGAACACTGAAGCTTTCTTT.

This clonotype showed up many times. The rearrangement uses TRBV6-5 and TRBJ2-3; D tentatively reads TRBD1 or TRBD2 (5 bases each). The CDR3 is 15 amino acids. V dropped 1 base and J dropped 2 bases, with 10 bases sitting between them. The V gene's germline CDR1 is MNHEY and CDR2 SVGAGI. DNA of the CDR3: TGTGCCAGCAGTTACTTGGGGGATTACACAGATACGCAGTATTTT. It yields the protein CASSYLGDYTDTQYF.

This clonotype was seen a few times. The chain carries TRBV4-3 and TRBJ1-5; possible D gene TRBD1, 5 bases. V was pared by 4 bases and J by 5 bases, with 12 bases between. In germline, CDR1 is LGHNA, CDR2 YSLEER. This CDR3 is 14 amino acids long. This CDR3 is CASSPRGRDQPQHF. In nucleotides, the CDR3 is TGCGCCAGCAGCCCTCGGGGCCGAGATCAGCCCCAGCATTTT.